This T cell receptor (beta chain) was recovered during a study of metastatic and nonmetastatic thyroid tumors. Study as a whole: For malignant and benign thyroid patients, tumor or nodule tissue and blood were the sources whose repertoires were compared. Study-level results: TCR beta diversity was reportedly significantly higher in malignant thyroid tumors than benign nodules, in blood and tumor.

Per the study methods: A classifier of distant metastasis in papillary thyroid cancer was built from CDR3 differences (across clinicopathological groups). Via MiXCR, TCRdb re-called the PCR reads. The V and J calls were not made by the authors but by TCRdb's processing. The sample consists of some 13,000 clones, roughly 12% of them appearing once. No patient had received any treatment before thyroid surgery. Germline V gene lookup returns CDR1 KGHDR and CDR2 SFDVKD. Deletions cut 9 bases from V and 5 bases from J, with 13 bases between. This CDR3 contains 13 residues. This clone was counted between two and nine times. Its antigen is not identified. A much larger clone sits a single nucleotide away, making a read error possible. Because it lacks the conserved phenylalanine or tryptophan at the end, this CDR3 is likely a read error. In the same sample, other DNA sequences code for this CDR3.

This TCR was recovered from a female donor with papillary thyroid cancer or a benign thyroid nodule (not recorded which). Some clones in this sample may be carry-over from other donors' samples. Sequenced input: blood. The chain uses TRBV24-1 and TRBJ2-1; a weak D match, TRBD2 (6 bases). The CDR3 region has the DNA TGTGCCACCGGAGGGGTGGGGCACAATGAGCAGTTCTCC. Residues: CATGGVGHNEQFS.